These 8 T cell receptor beta chains share one sample of origin, sequenced in a study of beta chain features in type 1 diabetes. Study-wide findings and caveats: Shorter TCRB CDR3s, moderately but significantly so, were found in Type 1 diabetes patients in all four CD4+ subsets.

The antigens for these receptors are not known. Investigators reverse transcribed all isolated RNA, so they sequenced expressed TCRB transcripts. Using immunoSEQ multiplex PCR, the repertoire was profiled, and TCRdb retains in-frame clones only, with some absent. Of about 170,000 clones listed, 7.5% to 8.5% are singletons. What was sequenced was central memory CD4+ T cells from blood. Source of these receptors: a man aged 18 to 30 with type 1 diabetes.

This sequence joins TRBV7-9 and TRBJ2-5; 7 nucleotides match TRBD1. The better agreement between TRBJ2-7 and the DNA end casts doubt on the J call. CDR1 is SEHNR and CDR2 is FQNEAQ in the germline V gene (reference sequence). The CDR3 covers 14 residues. The CDR3 sequence: CASSLAGTAYEQYF. As DNA, the CDR3 is TGTGCCAGCAGCTTAGCAGGGACAGCCTACGAGCAGTACTTC.

This clone has only a few counts. This rearrangement joins TRBV10-3 to TRBJ2-7; 9 nucleotides match TRBD1. Germline lookup yields CDR1 ENHRY and CDR2 SYGVKD. CDR3 length: 15 residues. V lost 4 bases, J lost 3 bases, and 7 bases stayed unmatched. The CDR3 is CAISGSPGQGYEQYF. CDR3 DNA: TGTGCCATCAGTGGATCCCCGGGACAGGGCTACGAGCAGTACTTC.

This clone was seen more than once but under ten times. The J gene is TRBJ2-5, the V gene TRBV6-6, with 11 bases identical to TRBD2. Germline V gene lookup returns CDR1 MNHNY and CDR2 SVGAGI (reference sequence). The CDR3 has 16 residues. V shed 5 bases and J 4 bases; nucleotides not matched to a gene: 9. The CDR3 here is CASSPTTSGVGETQYF. The DNA of the CDR3 is TGTGCCAGCAGTCCGACGACTAGCGGGGTGGGAGAGACCCAGTACTTC.

This rearrangement joins TRBV27 to TRBJ2-5, with 8 bases identical to TRBD1. The length of the CDR3 is 15 residues. The trim removed 6 bases at V and 7 bases at J, leaving 13 bases unmatched. CDR1 is MNHEY, CDR2 SMNVEV, per germline (reference sequence). The CDR3 protein is CASREGTGWKVTQYF. The CDR3 coding sequence is TGTGCCAGCAGGGAAGGGACAGGTTGGAAGGTGACCCAGTACTTC.

This clone was seen only a few times. The chain joins TRBV30 to TRBJ2-1, with 7 bases fitting TRBD2. V dropped 2 bases and J dropped 6; count of bases not matched to a gene: 19. The CDR3 extends over 18 amino acids. Per the germline V gene, CDR1 is GTSNPN and CDR2 is SVGIG (reference sequence). CDR3 region: CAWSPILEWEGRSNEQFF. The CDR3 DNA follows: TGTGCCTGGAGTCCCATTTTAGAGTGGGAGGGCCGATCCAATGAGCAGTTCTTC.

Only a few counts were recorded for this clone. CDR3 sequence: CAISDLYSYGYTF. The DNA of the CDR3 is TGTGCCATCAGTGACCTTTATAGCTATGGCTACACCTTC. The chain recombines TRBV10-3 with TRBJ1-2; D is unclear. Germline loops: CDR1 ENHRY, CDR2 SYGVKD. Trimming cost V 3 bases and J 4 bases, with 9 bases left between them. The CDR3 spans 13 residues.

This clone occurred many times. This chain uses TRBV27 with TRBJ2-7; 8 bases align to TRBD1. CDR3 length equals 15 residues. The germline V gene has CDR1 MNHEY and CDR2 SMNVEV (reference sequence). J gave up 0 bases and V 6 bases, and 7 bases lay outside the gene matches. The CDR3 spells CASRRDRKGSYEQYF. As DNA, the CDR3 is TGTGCCAGCAGGCGGGACAGGAAAGGCTCCTACGAGCAGTACTTC.

This chain connects TRBV4-2 to TRBJ2-7; D unresolved. Germline V gives CDR1 LGHNA, CDR2 YNFKEQ. The CDR3 length is 15 residues. V was pared by 5 bases and J by 3 bases, with 17 bases between. The CDR3: CASSVSPFTGYEQYF. For the CDR3, the DNA is TGTGCCAGCAGCGTTAGTCCTTTCACGGGCTACGAGCAGTACTTC.